Included here is one T cell receptor (beta chain) sequence, with context. Germline lookup yields CDR1 MGHDK and CDR2 SYGVNS. The CDR3 spans 13 residues. The V gene lost 4 bases and the J gene lost 1 base, with 7 bases spanning the gap. Time point of the sample: pretreatment peripheral blood. The data belong to a study of PD-L1 blockade in urothelial cancer. Study details: Earlier, patients had received 0 to 3 chemotherapy regimens.

Sequencing used immunoSEQ multiplex PCR; TCRdb keeps in-frame clones, though not all of them. This table holds some 71,000 clones, around four fifths found once. This TCR came from a man between 40 and 49 years old with urothelial cancer. Sequenced material: PBMCs, taken around atezolizumab (anti-PD-L1) treatment. The genes are TRBV25-1 and TRBJ1-2; unclear D gene. The CDR3: CASSGGLNYGYTF. In DNA form, the CDR3 reads TGTGCCAGCAGTGGCGGACTTAACTATGGCTACACCTTC.